These 27 T cell receptor beta chains came from one sample sequenced in a study of blood T cells in healthy people across ages. Using a J-beta primer mix together with a sample-barcoded 5' primer, a second PCR was run for roughly 6 to 11 cycles. TCRdb ran MiXCR on the 5' RACE reads and lists one entry per CDR3 protein. This table holds hundreds of thousands of distinct CDR3 sequences, roughly 53% found once. The sequencing input was blood. The receptor set was obtained from a man aged 55 to 70 in good health.

The chain uses TRBV7-2 and TRBJ2-2; 8 bases fit TRBD1. The CDR3 totals 15 residues. The germline V gene has CDR1 SGHTA and CDR2 FQGNSA. Losses at the gene ends were 4 bases for V and 5 bases for J; bases not matched to a gene: 6. CDR3 nucleotides: TGTGCCAGCAGCTCCAGGGGGCGAGAAACCGGGGAGCTGTTTTTT. Protein sequence: CASSSRGRETGELFF.

CDR3 protein: CASSLVSGGPETDTQYF. The DNA for the CDR3 is TGCGCCAGCAGCTTGGTGTCGGGGGGCCCCGAGACAGATACGCAGTATTTT. V gene TRBV5-1 combines with J gene TRBJ2-3; possible D gene TRBD2, 7 bases. CDR1 is SGHRS, CDR2 YFSETQ, per germline. Trimming pared 0 bases from V and 3 bases from J, leaving 17 bases between. CDR3 length: 17 amino acids.

The chain couples TRBV4-1 to TRBJ2-3, with D possibly TRBD1 on 5 matching bases. Trimming left V 3 bases short and J 6 bases short, with 7 bases between. This CDR3 comprises 12 residues. The germline CDR1 and CDR2 sequences are MGHRA and YSYEKL. The CDR3 nucleotides read TGCGCCAGCAGCCAGACAGAGGATACGCAGTATTTT. It specifies CASSQTEDTQYF.

Details on this clonotype: A read error is possible here, since a much larger clone lies one base away. V usage is TRBV2 and J usage is TRBJ2-7; 10 bases agree with TRBD2. The CDR3 covers 14 residues. Germline CDR1 and CDR2: SNHLY and FYNNEI. V shed 6 bases, J shed 7 bases, and the junction held 9 bases outside the gene matches. CDR3 residues: CASSYSGGSSEQYF. Here the CDR3 DNA reads TGTGCCAGCAGCTATAGCGGGGGGAGTAGTGAGCAGTACTTC.

V and J are TRBV27 and TRBJ1-2; 8 bases are a match to TRBD1. Germline CDR1 MNHEY, CDR2 SMNVEV (reference sequence). V trimming: 5 bases; J trimming: 8 bases; junction bases outside the gene matches: 13. The CDR3 spans 15 residues. CDR3 nucleotides: TGTGCCAGCAGTCCGAGAGGACAGGGCCTGAGAGGCTACACCTTC. Its protein product is CASSPRGQGLRGYTF.

There are a few counts of this clonotype. V gene TRBV5-6 combines with J gene TRBJ1-2, with D possibly matching TRBD1 (6 bases). V lost 6 bases, J lost 2 bases, and 14 bases lay in between. Germline lookup yields CDR1 SGHDT and CDR2 YYEEEE. This CDR3 spans 14 amino acids. The chain's CDR3 is CASNPTGNNYGYTF. The CDR3 DNA sequence: TGTGCCAGCAACCCGACAGGAAACAACTATGGCTACACCTTC.

The chain links TRBV7-9 to TRBJ2-7; D is ambiguous. The CDR3 spans 14 residues. The ends were cut back, 2 bases at V and 2 bases at J, with 10 bases in the middle. Germline loops: CDR1 SEHNR, CDR2 FQNEAQ (reference sequence). DNA for the CDR3: TGTGCCAGCAGCTTACGCGCTGGTCCCTACGAGCAGTACTTC. Translation gives CASSLRAGPYEQYF.

This clonotype was seen just once. The V gene is TRBV7-2, the J gene TRBJ2-7, with TRBD2 as a possible D gene (6 bases). The germline V and J ends were trimmed by 5 bases and 1 base, with 12 bases remaining between them. Germline V lookup: CDR1 SGHTA, CDR2 FQGNSA. This CDR3 is 14 amino acids long. The CDR3, as DNA: TGTGCCAGCAGCGTTCGACGGGAGTCCTACGAGCAGTACTTC. It yields the protein CASSVRRESYEQYF. Supplemented by reference TRBV7-2 and TRBJ2-7, the full variable domain reads GAGVSQSPSNKVTEKGKDVELRCDPISGHTALYWYRQSLGQGLEFLIYFQGNSAPDKSGLPSDRFSAERTGGSVSTLTIQRTQQEDSAVYLCASSVRRESYEQYFGPGTRLTVT.

This clonotype was picked up a small number of times. The V gene is TRBV6-2 or TRBV6-3, the J gene TRBJ2-7, with D tentatively TRBD1 or TRBD2 (5 bases each). Trimming took 4 bases from V and 3 from J, leaving 13 bases between them. Germline CDR1 reads MNHEY; CDR2 reads SVGEGT. The CDR3 runs 14 residues. The CDR3 is CASSSGTSGYEQYF. The CDR3 bases are TGTGCCAGCAGTTCGGGGACCTCGGGCTACGAGCAGTACTTC.

CDR3 in amino acids: CASRENSPLHF. The DNA for the CDR3 is TGTGCCAGCAGGGAAAATTCACCCCTCCACTTT. J is TRBJ1-6 and V is TRBV28; no reliable D call. The CDR3 loop spans 11 amino acids. Germline loops: CDR1 MDHEN, CDR2 SYDVKM. V lost 6 bases, J lost 7 bases, and 4 bases lay in between. The entire variable domain, with the rest obtained from reference TRBV28 and TRBJ1-6, is as follows: DVKVTQSSRYLVKRTGEKVFLECVQDMDHENMFWYRQDPGLGLRLIYFSYDVKMKEKGDIPEGYSVSREKKERFSLILESASTNQTSMYLCASRENSPLHFGNGTRLTVT.

This clonotype is a singleton in its sample. The V and J genes are TRBV4-1 and TRBJ2-5, with D possibly matching TRBD2 (6 bases). CDR3 length: 15 residues. Between the trimmed V and J ends, which lost 0 bases and 5 bases, there was a span of 13 bases. Germline V CDR1 and CDR2: MGHRA, YSYEKL. The CDR3 region is CASSQDGGLRETQYF. The CDR3, as DNA: TGCGCCAGCAGCCAAGATGGAGGGCTGCGGGAGACCCAGTACTTC.

This clonotype was picked up many times. The rearrangement uses TRBV6-6 and TRBJ1-2; 8 bases align to TRBD1. This CDR3 has 14 residues. Germline V gene lookup returns CDR1 MNHNY and CDR2 SVGAGI (reference sequence). With 7 bases clipped from V and 4 bases from J, the junction kept 8 bases outside the gene matches. In nucleotides, the CDR3 is TGTGCCAGCATTGGACAGGGTTGGACCTATGGCTACACCTTC. The encoded protein is CASIGQGWTYGYTF.

This clonotype was recorded a few times. This rearrangement joins TRBV6-5 to TRBJ1-6; a weak D match, TRBD1 (5 bases). Germline V lookup: CDR1 MNHEY, CDR2 SVGAGI. Trimming shortened V by 2 bases and J by 6 bases, and 11 bases separated the two germline ends. This CDR3 is 15 amino acids long. The CDR3 spells CASSYRPGSNSPLHF. The CDR3 coding sequence is TGTGCCAGCAGTTACCGGCCAGGGAGTAATTCACCCCTCCACTTT.

The CDR3 protein is CASFAGGPKTQYF. The CDR3 nucleotides are TGTGCCAGCTTCGCGGGGGGGCCGAAGACCCAGTACTTC. V usage is TRBV6-2 or TRBV6-3 and J usage is TRBJ2-5; the match to TRBD2 covers 9 bases. Germline CDR1 MNHEY, CDR2 SVGEGT. CDR3 length: 13 residues. V shed 8 bases, J shed 6 bases, and the junction held 7 bases outside the gene matches.

This clonotype was counted only a few times. The chain is built from TRBV5-1 and TRBJ1-6, with 7 bases aligning to TRBD1. This CDR3 is built from 16 residues. Germline assignment: CDR1 SGHRS and CDR2 YFSETQ. The trim removed 1 base at V and 5 bases at J, leaving 6 bases unmatched. The CDR3 DNA follows: TGCGCCAGCAGCTTGACCCCCGGGACAGATAATTCACCCCTCCACTTT. Translating it yields CASSLTPGTDNSPLHF.

The gene calls are TRBV6-5 and TRBJ1-5; D unclear. Germline V lookup: CDR1 MNHEY, CDR2 SVGAGI. This CDR3 has 13 residues. V shed 5 bases and J shed 2 bases, with 7 bases lying between them. This chain's CDR3 is CASSTYGNQPQHF. CDR3 DNA: TGTGCCAGCAGTACTTACGGCAATCAGCCCCAGCATTTT.

This clonotype was detected a few times. The V and J genes are TRBV7-7 and TRBJ2-5; 10 nucleotides align to TRBD1. The closer fit of TRBJ2-7 to the DNA end suggests the J call may be wrong. The length of the CDR3 is 15 residues. Germline-derived CDR1 and CDR2 are SSHAT and FNYEAQ (reference sequence). CDR3 nucleotides: TGTGCCAGCAGCACCGGAGTGGGACAGGGGCACGAGCAGTACTTC. Protein: CASSTGVGQGHEQYF.

The chain carries TRBV2 and TRBJ2-5; TRBD2 matches 14 bases. The CDR3 contains 15 residues. Germline loops: CDR1 SNHLY, CDR2 FYNNEI. After removal of 10 bases from V and 1 base from J, the junction contained 5 bases not matched to a gene. CDR3 sequence reads: CATGLAGGPQETQYF. Written as DNA, the CDR3 is TGTGCCACTGGACTAGCGGGGGGCCCCCAAGAGACCCAGTACTTC.

This chain connects TRBV7-8 to TRBJ1-4, with D tentatively TRBD1 (6 bases). CDR3 size: 18 residues. V was trimmed by 10 bases and J by 0 bases, leaving 24 bases between them. Germline loops: CDR1 SGHVS, CDR2 FQNEAQ. The CDR3 region has the DNA TGTGCCACGGCCCGGGGGCTTAATAGAGCGGCAACTAATGAAAAACTGTTTTTT. Protein: CATARGLNRAATNEKLFF.

The chain links TRBV7-9 to TRBJ2-2; a possible D gene is TRBD2 (5 bases). Germline CDR1 SEHNR, CDR2 FQNEAQ (reference sequence). The ends were cut back, 0 bases at V and 4 bases at J, with 6 bases in the middle. The CDR3 length is 14 residues. The CDR3 loop reads CASSLALATGELFF. CDR3 DNA: TGTGCCAGCAGCTTAGCCCTAGCCACCGGGGAGCTGTTTTTT.

The chain links TRBV12-3 or TRBV12-4 to TRBJ1-2; 7 bases fit TRBD1. V trimming: 5 bases; J trimming: 8 bases; junction bases outside the gene matches: 8. CDR3 length: 13 residues. The CDR3 here is CASSRGGTGGYTF. In DNA form, the CDR3 reads TGTGCCAGCAGTCGAGGGGGCACCGGAGGCTACACCTTC.

This clonotype was observed a handful of times. This chain connects TRBV6-2 or TRBV6-3 to TRBJ2-7; TRBD2 agrees at 10 bases. From germline, CDR1 is MNHEY and CDR2 SVGEGT. The CDR3 totals 14 residues. With V trimmed by 6 bases and J by 1 base, 3 bases remained unmatched. CDR3 coding DNA: TGTGCCAGCAGCCGGACTAGCGGATCCTACGAGCAGTACTTC. Amino acid sequence: CASSRTSGSYEQYF.

On this clonotype: It may be a read error: a sequence one base away is much more abundant. The rearrangement joins TRBV7-2 to TRBJ2-7; TRBD1 matches 10 bases. The CDR3 runs 15 residues. Unmatched junction bases numbered 7, after V lost 0 bases and J lost 8 bases. Per the germline V gene, CDR1 is SGHTA and CDR2 is FQGNSA. The CDR3 bases are TGTGCCAGCAGCTTAGCTGGGACAGGGGCATACAAGCAGTACTTC. It codes for CASSLAGTGAYKQYF. The full variable domain, completed using reference TRBV7-2 and TRBJ2-7, is GAGVSQSPSNKVTEKGKDVELRCDPISGHTALYWYRQSLGQGLEFLIYFQGNSAPDKSGLPSDRFSAERTGGSVSTLTIQRTQQEDSAVYLCASSLAGTGAYKQYFGPGTRLTVT.

CDR3 loop: CASSLMQGAPSTDTQYF. CDR3 coding DNA: TGTGCCAGCAGCTTAATGCAGGGGGCTCCTAGCACAGATACGCAGTATTTT. The V and J genes are TRBV7-9 and TRBJ2-3, with 8 bases that match TRBD1. The CDR3 consists of 17 residues. Germline V gene sequence: CDR1 SEHNR, CDR2 FQNEAQ (reference sequence). Trimming at V came to 2 bases and at J to 0 bases, leaving 7 bases not matched to a gene.

The V gene is TRBV6-1, the J gene TRBJ2-5; 7 nucleotides match TRBD1. CDR1 is MNHNS and CDR2 is SASEGT in the germline V gene. The V segment lost 10 bases and the J segment 3 bases; nucleotides outside the gene matches: 11. The CDR3 totals 14 residues. The chain's CDR3 is CATKRQGWEETQYF. CDR3 DNA: TGTGCCACAAAAAGACAGGGCTGGGAAGAGACCCAGTACTTC.

This clonotype showed up just a few times. This chain connects TRBV3-1 to TRBJ2-4; TRBD1 agrees at 9 bases. The junction had 8 bases not matched to a gene; V was cut back by 4 bases and J by 7 bases. The germline CDR1 and CDR2 sequences are LGHDT and YNNKEL (reference sequence). The length of the CDR3 is 15 residues. The CDR3 DNA sequence: TGTGCCAGCAGCCCGGGGACAGGGTTCATGAACATTCAGTACTTC. Amino acids: CASSPGTGFMNIQYF.

CDR3 in DNA: TGTGCCAGCAGTTCGCGACTAGCGGGGAGCAATGAGCAGTTCTTC. Translated: CASSSRLAGSNEQFF. The chain recombines TRBV12-3 or TRBV12-4 with TRBJ2-1, with 11 bases that match TRBD2. This CDR3 is 15 amino acids long. V gave up 4 bases and J gave up 6 bases; unmatched junction bases: 5.